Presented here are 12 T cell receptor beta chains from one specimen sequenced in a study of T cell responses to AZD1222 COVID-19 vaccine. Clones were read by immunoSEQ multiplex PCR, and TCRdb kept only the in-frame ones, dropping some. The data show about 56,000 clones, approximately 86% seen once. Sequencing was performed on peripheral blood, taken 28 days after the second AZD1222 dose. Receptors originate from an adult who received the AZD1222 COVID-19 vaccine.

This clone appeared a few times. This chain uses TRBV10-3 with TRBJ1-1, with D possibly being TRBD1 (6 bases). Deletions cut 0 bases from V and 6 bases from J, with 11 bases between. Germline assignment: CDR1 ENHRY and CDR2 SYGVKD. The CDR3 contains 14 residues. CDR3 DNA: TGTGCCATCAGTGAGTCGATGGGGGCCCCTGAAGCTTTCTTT. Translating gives CAISESMGAPEAFF.

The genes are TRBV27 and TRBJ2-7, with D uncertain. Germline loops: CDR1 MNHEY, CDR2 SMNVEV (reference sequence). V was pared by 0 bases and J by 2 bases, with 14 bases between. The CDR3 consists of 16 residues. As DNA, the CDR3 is TGTGCCAGCAGTTTATCTGCAGTCCCAGCTACCTACGAGCAGTACTTC. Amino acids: CASSLSAVPATYEQYF.

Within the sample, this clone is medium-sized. In DNA, the CDR3 is TGTGCCAGCTCACCACCCAGGGTCTCAGCCGATTACACCGGGGAGCTGTTTTTT. Translated: CASSPPRVSADYTGELFF. The rearrangement links TRBV18 to TRBJ2-2, with D possibly TRBD1 on 5 matching bases. The V end was cut by 0 bases, the J end by 3 bases, with 17 bases between. Per germline, CDR1 KGHSH and CDR2 LQKENI. The CDR3 contains 18 residues.

The CDR3 region is CATSDPGRESTDTQYF. In DNA, the CDR3 is TGTGCCACCAGTGACCCCGGGAGGGAAAGCACAGATACGCAGTATTTT. The chain uses TRBV24-1 and TRBJ2-3, with 8 bases that match TRBD2. CDR1 is KGHDR, CDR2 SFDVKD, per germline. This CDR3 is 16 amino acids long. Losses at the gene ends were 4 bases for V and 0 bases for J; bases not matched to a gene: 5.

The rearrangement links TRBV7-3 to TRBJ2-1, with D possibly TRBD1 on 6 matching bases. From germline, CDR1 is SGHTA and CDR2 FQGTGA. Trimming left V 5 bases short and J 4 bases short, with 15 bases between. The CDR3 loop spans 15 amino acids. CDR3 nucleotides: TGTGCCAGCAGCCCCCGGGACACGACTTACAATGAGCAGTTCTTC. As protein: CASSPRDTTYNEQFF.

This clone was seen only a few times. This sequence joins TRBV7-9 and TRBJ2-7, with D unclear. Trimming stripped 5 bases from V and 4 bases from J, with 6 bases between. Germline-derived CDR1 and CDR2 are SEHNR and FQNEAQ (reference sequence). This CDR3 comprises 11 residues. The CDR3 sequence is CASSPGYEQYF. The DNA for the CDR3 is TGTGCCAGCAGCCCCGGATACGAGCAGTACTTC. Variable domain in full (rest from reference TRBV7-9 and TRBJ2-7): DTGVSQNPRHKITKRGQNVTFRCDPISEHNRLYWYRQTLGQGPEFLTYFQNEAQLEKSRLLSDRFSAERPKGSFSTLEIQRTEQGDSAMYLCASSPGYEQYFGPGTRLTVT.

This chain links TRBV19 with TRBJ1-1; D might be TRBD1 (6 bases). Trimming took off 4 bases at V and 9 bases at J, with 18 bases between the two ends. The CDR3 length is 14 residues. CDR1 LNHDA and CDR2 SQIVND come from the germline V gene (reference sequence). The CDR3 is CASSRPGGGYQAFF. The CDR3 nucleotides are TGTGCCAGTAGTAGGCCCGGGGGCGGATACCAAGCTTTCTTT.

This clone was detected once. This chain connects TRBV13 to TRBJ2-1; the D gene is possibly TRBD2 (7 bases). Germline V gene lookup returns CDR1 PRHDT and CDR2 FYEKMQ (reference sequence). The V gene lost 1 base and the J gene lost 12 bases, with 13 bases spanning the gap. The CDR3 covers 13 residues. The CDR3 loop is CASSLESGGWQFF. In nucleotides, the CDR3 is TGTGCCAGCAGCTTAGAGTCGGGGGGCTGGCAGTTCTTC.

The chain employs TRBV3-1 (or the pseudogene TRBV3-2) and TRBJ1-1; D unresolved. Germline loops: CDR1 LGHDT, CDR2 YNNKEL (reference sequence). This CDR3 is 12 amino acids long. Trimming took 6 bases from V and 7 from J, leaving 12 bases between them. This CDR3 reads CASSNVAVEAFF. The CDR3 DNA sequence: TGTGCCAGCAGTAACGTAGCGGTTGAAGCTTTCTTT.

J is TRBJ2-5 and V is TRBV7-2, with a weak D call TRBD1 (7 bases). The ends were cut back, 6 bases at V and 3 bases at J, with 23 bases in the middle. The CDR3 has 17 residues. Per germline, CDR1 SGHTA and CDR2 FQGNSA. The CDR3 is CASRLQGGGFVKETQYF. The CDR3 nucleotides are TGTGCCAGCAGACTTCAGGGGGGCGGTTTTGTGAAAGAGACCCAGTACTTC.

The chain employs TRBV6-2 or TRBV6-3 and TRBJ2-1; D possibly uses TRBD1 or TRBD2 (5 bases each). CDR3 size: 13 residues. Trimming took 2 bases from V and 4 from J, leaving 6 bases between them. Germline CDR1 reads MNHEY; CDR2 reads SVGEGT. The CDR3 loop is CASSYGGYNEQFF. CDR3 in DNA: TGTGCCAGCAGTTACGGGGGTTACAATGAGCAGTTCTTC.

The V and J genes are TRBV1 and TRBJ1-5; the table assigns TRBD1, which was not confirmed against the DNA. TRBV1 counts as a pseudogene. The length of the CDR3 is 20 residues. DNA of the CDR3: TGCACCAGCAGCCCAAGCACGGACAGGGTCACGGGGGAGAGCAATCAGCCCCAGCATTTT. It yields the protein CTSSPSTDRVTGESNQPQHF.